Listed below are T cell receptor beta chains from one sample, sequenced in a study of T cell responses to AZD1222 COVID-19 vaccine. Profiled with immunoSEQ multiplex PCR; TCRdb holds only in-frame clones, not every one. The sample records about 140,000 clones, roughly 92% being singletons. The input for sequencing was peripheral blood, taken on day 0 of AZD1222 vaccination. The receptors here all came from an adult in good health. Each CDR3 is given with its conserved first and last residue. D genes are given only for firm matches. Clone size is not always given. Where it is, it says once, few, many or a class for expanded clones.

d_gene,v_gene,abundance,j_gene,CDR3aa,CDR3nt
-,TRBV6-1,-,TRBJ1-5,CASSEVDNSNQPQHF,TGTGCCAGCAGTGAGGTGGACAATAGCAATCAGCCCCAGCATTTT
-,TRBV19,-,TRBJ2-5,CASSINDMETQYF,TGTGCCAGTAGTATTAATGATATGGAGACCCAGTACTTC
TRBD2,TRBV7-9,-,TRBJ2-3,CASSFPRLAGEVTQYF,TGTGCCAGCAGCTTCCCCAGACTAGCGGGAGAGGTTACGCAGTATTTT
-,TRBV5-1,-,TRBJ2-1,CASSLGPTNEQFF,TGCGCCAGCAGCTTGGGGCCCACTAATGAGCAGTTCTTC
-,TRBV5-1,-,TRBJ2-7,CASSLEATPTYEQYF,TGCGCCAGCAGCTTGGAGGCCACCCCGACCTACGAGCAGTACTTC
-,TRBV10-3,-,TRBJ1-5,CAISESILTGDQPQHF,TGTGCCATCAGTGAGTCGATATTAACAGGAGATCAGCCCCAGCATTTT
TRBD1,TRBV6-5,-,TRBJ1-5,CASTRTGNQPQHF,TGTGCCAGCACTCGGACAGGGAATCAGCCCCAGCATTTT
TRBD1,TRBV19,-,TRBJ2-2,CASSSPLFPGQGISGELFF,TGTGCCAGTAGCTCACCCCTTTTCCCGGGACAGGGGATCTCCGGGGAGCTGTTTTTT
-,TRBV6-5,-,TRBJ1-1,CASRSGRTEAFF,TGTGCCAGCAGGTCCGGGAGGACTGAAGCTTTCTTT
-,TRBV4-1,-,TRBJ2-5,CASSLGQGLAGETQYF,TGCGCCAGCAGCCTCGGACAGGGGCTAGCGGGAGAGACCCAGTACTTC
-,TRBV7-9,-,TRBJ2-7,CASSPARAPYEQYF,TGTGCCAGCAGCCCGGCAAGGGCCCCCTACGAGCAGTACTTC
TRBD2,TRBV5-1,few,TRBJ2-5,CASRLGRAEETQYF,TGCGCCAGCAGACTCGGGAGGGCAGAAGAGACCCAGTACTTC
-,TRBV10-3,once,TRBJ2-6,CAISGSSGANVLTF,TGTGCCATCAGTGGGAGCTCTGGGGCCAACGTCCTGACTTTC
TRBD2,TRBV9,-,TRBJ2-3,CASSVGVGGSTDTQYF,TGTGCCAGCAGCGTAGGAGTGGGAGGGAGTACAGATACGCAGTATTTT
-,TRBV9,-,TRBJ1-6,CASSLRGASFNSPLHF,TGTGCCAGCAGTCTCCGGGGGGCTAGTTTTAATTCACCCCTCCACTTT
-,TRBV7-3,-,TRBJ1-1,CASSLADLRLGTEAFF,TGTGCCAGCAGCTTAGCGGATCTCCGACTAGGGACTGAAGCTTTCTTT
-,TRBV27,-,TRBJ2-3,CASSLSAGSSDTQYF,TGTGCCAGCAGTTTATCGGCGGGTTCCTCCGATACGCAGTATTTT
-,TRBV11-3,-,TRBJ2-2,CASSSGSGASGELFF,TGTGCCAGCAGCTCCGGTTCGGGAGCGAGCGGGGAGCTGTTTTTT
-,TRBV5-1,-,TRBJ1-2,CASTRGGQTYGYTF,TGCGCCAGCACCCGGGGGGGGCAGACCTATGGCTACACCTTC
-,TRBV5-6,few,TRBJ1-2,CASSPAPSYGYTF,TGTGCCAGCAGCCCCGCCCCGTCCTATGGCTACACCTTC
TRBD1,TRBV10-3,-,TRBJ1-1,CAISDRWTGRPEAFF,TGTGCCATCAGTGACCGCTGGACAGGCCGACCTGAAGCTTTCTTT
-,TRBV19,-,TRBJ1-2,CASSSQGYYGYTF,TGTGCCAGTAGTAGTCAGGGGTACTATGGCTACACCTTC
TRBD1,TRBV28,-,TRBJ1-3,CASSAGGETGNTIYF,TGTGCCAGCAGTGCAGGGGGCGAAACTGGAAACACCATATATTTT
-,TRBV5-6,-,TRBJ1-1,CASSLEEYSGPNTEAFF,TGTGCCAGCAGCTTGGAGGAGTATTCGGGCCCGAACACTGAAGCTTTCTTT
-,TRBV30,-,TRBJ1-6,CAWSERQPYNSPLHF,TGTGCCTGGAGTGAACGACAGCCGTATAATTCACCCCTCCACTTT
-,TRBV3-1/TRBV3-2,-,TRBJ1-6,CASSQDWGRALNSPLHF,TGTGCCAGCAGCCAAGATTGGGGCAGGGCCCTTAATTCACCCCTCCACTTT
-,TRBV7-8,few,TRBJ1-5,CASSLARGNSNQPQHF,TGTGCCAGCAGCTTAGCTAGGGGGAATAGCAATCAGCCCCAGCATTTT
-,TRBV6-5,-,TRBJ1-1,CASTPMGVRTEAFF,TGTGCCAGCACCCCAATGGGGGTCCGCACTGAAGCTTTCTTT
TRBD1,TRBV28,-,TRBJ1-2,CASIPRQGDGYTF,TGTGCCAGCATTCCTCGACAGGGGGACGGCTACACCTTC
-,TRBV27,-,TRBJ1-1,CASSLFPPLRGGRWENTEAFF,TGTGCCAGCAGTTTATTTCCACCACTTAGGGGGGGCCGTTGGGAGAACACTGAAGCTTTCTTT
-,TRBV5-4,-,TRBJ2-3,CASSLRRGPRTDTQYF,TGTGCCAGCAGCTTGAGACGGGGGCCTCGCACAGATACGCAGTATTTT
-,TRBV6-6,once,TRBJ1-2,CASSYGVSDGYTF,TGTGCCAGCAGTTACGGGGTCTCGGATGGCTACACCTTC
-,TRBV9,-,TRBJ2-1,CASSPLRTPYNEQFF,TGTGCCAGCAGCCCCCTCCGGACCCCCTACAATGAGCAGTTCTTC
-,TRBV4-1,-,TRBJ1-5,CASSQDGHSNQPQHF,TGCGCCAGCAGCCAAGATGGACATAGCAATCAGCCCCAGCATTTT
-,TRBV19,-,TRBJ2-7,CASSRRIGARVTMEQYF,TGTGCCAGTAGTCGAAGGATCGGGGCCAGGGTAACGATGGAGCAGTACTTC
TRBD1,TRBV6-5,once,TRBJ1-2,CAIRGTGENSGYTF,TGTGCCATCCGGGGGACAGGGGAGAACAGTGGCTACACCTTC
-,TRBV5-1,-,TRBJ1-2,CASSPGWGEGYTF,TGCGCCAGCAGCCCAGGGTGGGGAGAGGGCTACACCTTC
-,TRBV7-3,-,TRBJ2-7,CASSLFDLDGEQYF,TGTGCCAGCAGCTTATTCGACTTGGACGGCGAGCAGTACTTC
-,TRBV6-1,-,TRBJ2-4,CASSELGSGAKNIQYF,TGTGCCAGCAGTGAATTAGGGAGCGGAGCCAAAAACATTCAGTACTTC
-,TRBV6-5,few,TRBJ1-1,CAIRGWGTEAFF,TGTGCCATTCGGGGCTGGGGCACTGAAGCTTTCTTT
TRBD2,TRBV6-1,-,TRBJ2-7,CASSEKGLAYEQYF,TGTGCCAGCAGTGAAAAGGGACTAGCTTACGAGCAGTACTTC
-,TRBV27,-,TRBJ2-3,CASSPLGKGKQYF,TGTGCCAGCAGTCCTCTGGGAAAGGGAAAACAGTATTTT
-,TRBV7-9,-,TRBJ1-1,CASSLRSDPPRAFF,TGTGCCAGCAGCTTAAGGTCCGACCCACCCCGGGCTTTCTTT
TRBD1,TRBV5-1,-,TRBJ1-1,CASSPGTGEGTEAFF,TGCGCCAGCAGCCCTGGGACAGGGGAGGGCACTGAAGCTTTCTTT
-,TRBV6-2/TRBV6-3,-,TRBJ1-5,CASSFRTVNQPQHF,TGTGCCAGCAGTTTTCGGACGGTTAATCAGCCCCAGCATTTT
-,TRBV9,-,TRBJ1-3,CASSPSGLRSGNTIYF,TGTGCCAGCAGCCCCTCAGGGCTCCGGAGTGGAAACACCATATATTTT
-,TRBV24-1,once,TRBJ1-1,CATLDSTGTEAFF,TGTGCCACCTTGGACAGTACGGGGACTGAAGCTTTCTTT
-,TRBV6-6,-,TRBJ1-2,CASSPGTNQGYTF,TGTGCCAGCAGTCCAGGGACGAACCAGGGCTACACCTTC
-,TRBV11-2,-,TRBJ1-6,CASSTIHRGGSPLHF,TGTGCCAGCAGCACGATCCACCGGGGGGGTTCACCCCTCCACTTT
-,TRBV5-1,-,TRBJ2-1,CASSLKQFTGSSYNEQFF,TGCGCCAGCAGCTTGAAACAATTTACAGGGAGCTCCTACAATGAGCAGTTCTTC
-,TRBV5-1,-,TRBJ2-5,CASSVSGFWETQYF,TGCGCCAGCAGCGTGAGTGGGTTCTGGGAGACCCAGTACTTC
-,TRBV7-8,-,TRBJ1-5,CASSLTRGQPQHF,TGTGCCAGCAGCTTAACGAGGGGGCAGCCCCAGCATTTT
TRBD1,TRBV29-1,few,TRBJ1-1,CSATGQTNTEAFF,TGCAGCGCGACGGGACAGACGAACACTGAAGCTTTCTTT
-,TRBV7-3,-,TRBJ2-3,CASKNGGGTDTQYF,TGTGCCAGCAAAAACGGGGGAGGCACAGATACGCAGTATTTT
-,TRBV5-6,-,TRBJ2-7,CASRKGLGLEQYF,TGTGCCAGCAGAAAGGGATTAGGGCTTGAGCAGTACTTC
TRBD1,TRBV6-5,-,TRBJ2-3,CASSYLGTGLTDTQYF,TGTGCCAGCAGTTACTTAGGGACAGGGCTCACAGATACGCAGTATTTT
-,TRBV9,-,TRBJ1-2,CASSVAPVSDGYTF,TGTGCCAGCAGCGTAGCCCCGGTATCGGATGGCTACACCTTC
-,TRBV15,once,TRBJ1-5,CATSRDLVGGGQPQHF,TGTGCCACCAGCAGAGATCTAGTGGGGGGCGGTCAGCCCCAGCATTTT
-,TRBV28,-,TRBJ1-1,CASSPQGYRTEAFF,TGTGCCAGCAGTCCGCAGGGGTATAGGACTGAAGCTTTCTTT